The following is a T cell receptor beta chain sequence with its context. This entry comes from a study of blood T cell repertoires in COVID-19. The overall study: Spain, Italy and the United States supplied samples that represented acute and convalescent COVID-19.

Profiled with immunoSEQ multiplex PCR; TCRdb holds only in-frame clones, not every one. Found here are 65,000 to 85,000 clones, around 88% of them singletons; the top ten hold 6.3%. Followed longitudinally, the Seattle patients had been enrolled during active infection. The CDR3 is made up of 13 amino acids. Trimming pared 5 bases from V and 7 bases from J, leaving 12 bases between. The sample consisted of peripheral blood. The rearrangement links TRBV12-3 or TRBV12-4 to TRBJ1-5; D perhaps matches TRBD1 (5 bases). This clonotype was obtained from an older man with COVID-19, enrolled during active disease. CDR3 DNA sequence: TGTGCCAGCAGTACCCAGGGAGGGCAGCCCCAGCATTTT. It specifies CASSTQGGQPQHF.